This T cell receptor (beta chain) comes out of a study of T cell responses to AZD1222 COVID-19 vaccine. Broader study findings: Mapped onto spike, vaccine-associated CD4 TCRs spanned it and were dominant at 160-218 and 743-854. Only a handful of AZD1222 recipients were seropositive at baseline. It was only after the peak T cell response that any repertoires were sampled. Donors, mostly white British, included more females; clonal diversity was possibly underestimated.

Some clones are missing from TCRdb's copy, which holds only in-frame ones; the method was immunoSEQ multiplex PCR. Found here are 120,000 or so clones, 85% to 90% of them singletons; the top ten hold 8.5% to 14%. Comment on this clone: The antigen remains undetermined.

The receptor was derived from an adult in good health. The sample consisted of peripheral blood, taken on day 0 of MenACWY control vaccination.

The CDR3 loop reads CASSVEDDGYTF. The CDR3 coding sequence is TGTGCCAGCAGCGTCGAAGACGATGGCTACACCTTC. The J gene is TRBJ1-2, the V gene TRBV9, with no clear D. Germline V CDR1 and CDR2: SGDLS, YYNGEE. CDR3 length: 12 residues. The ends were cut back, 2 bases at V and 6 bases at J, with 8 bases in the middle.